The rows below give T cell receptor beta chains drawn from one sample of a study of CD8+CD57+ T cells in acquired aplastic anemia. MiXCR was run by TCRdb on the reads, yielding one entry per CDR3 protein. Of about 130,000 distinct CDR3 sequences listed, 40% to 60% are singletons. Sequenced: sorted CD4+, CD8+, or CD8+CD57+ T cells (not recorded which) from PBMCs. All receptors derive from a human donor in good health, serving as a control. The CDR3 runs from the conserved cysteine through the conserved F or W.

CDR3 protein,V gene,J gene
CASSDRQGYDTQYF,TRBV6-1,TRBJ2-3
CASSLHGWGTEAFF,TRBV7-2,TRBJ1-1
CSAQKAGRDQPQHF,TRBV20-1,TRBJ1-5
CATSRDSTDPVTF,TRBV15,TRBJ1-2
CSAIPHQGGYGYTF,TRBV20-1,TRBJ1-2
CASSQDAGQGSNTEAFF,TRBV4-3,TRBJ1-1
CASAQQEKGEQYF,TRBV2,TRBJ2-7
CASSEGGTGANSPLHF,TRBV19,TRBJ1-6
CASSLAQLGAFTEAFF,TRBV7-6,TRBJ1-1
CASSSGTGGNTIYF,TRBV7-9,TRBJ1-3
CASSLPDRGGNIQYF,TRBV5-1,TRBJ2-4